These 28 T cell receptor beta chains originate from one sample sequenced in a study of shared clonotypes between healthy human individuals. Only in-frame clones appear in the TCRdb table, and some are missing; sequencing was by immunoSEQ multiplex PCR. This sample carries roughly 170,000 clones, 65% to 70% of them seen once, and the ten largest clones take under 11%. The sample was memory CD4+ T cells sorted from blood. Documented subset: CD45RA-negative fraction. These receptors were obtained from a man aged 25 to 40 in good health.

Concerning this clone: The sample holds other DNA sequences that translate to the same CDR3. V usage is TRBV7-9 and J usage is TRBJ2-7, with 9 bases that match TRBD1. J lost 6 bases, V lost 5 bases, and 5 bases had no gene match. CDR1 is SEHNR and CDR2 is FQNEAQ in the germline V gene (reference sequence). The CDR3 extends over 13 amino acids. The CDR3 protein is CASSLGQGFEQYF. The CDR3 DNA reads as TGTGCCAGCAGCCTGGGACAGGGCTTCGAGCAGTACTTC.

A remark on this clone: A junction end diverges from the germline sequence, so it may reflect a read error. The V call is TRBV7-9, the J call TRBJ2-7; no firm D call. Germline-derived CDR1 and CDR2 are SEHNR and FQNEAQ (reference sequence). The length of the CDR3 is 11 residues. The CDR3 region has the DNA TGTGCCAGCAGCATCTCCCACGAGCAGTACTTC. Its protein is CASSISHEQYF.

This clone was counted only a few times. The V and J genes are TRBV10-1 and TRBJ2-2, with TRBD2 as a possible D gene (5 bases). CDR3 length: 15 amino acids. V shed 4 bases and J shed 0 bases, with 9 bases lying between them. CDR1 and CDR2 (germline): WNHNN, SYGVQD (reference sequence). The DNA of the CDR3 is TGCGCCAGCAGTGTGGAGGCGTCGAACACCGGGGAGCTGTTTTTT. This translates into CASSVEASNTGELFF.

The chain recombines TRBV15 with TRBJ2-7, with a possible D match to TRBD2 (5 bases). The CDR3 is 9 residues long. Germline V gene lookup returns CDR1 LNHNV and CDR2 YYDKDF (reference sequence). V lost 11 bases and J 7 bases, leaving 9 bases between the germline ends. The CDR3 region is CAARGEQYF. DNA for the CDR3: TGTGCCGCCCGAGGGGAGCAGTACTTC.

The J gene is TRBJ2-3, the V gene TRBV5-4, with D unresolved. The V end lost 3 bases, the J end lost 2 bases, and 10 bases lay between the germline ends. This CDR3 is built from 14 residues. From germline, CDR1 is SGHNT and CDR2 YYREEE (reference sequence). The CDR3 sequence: CASSSPAHTDTQYF. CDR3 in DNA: TGTGCCAGCAGCTCCCCCGCCCACACAGATACGCAGTATTTT. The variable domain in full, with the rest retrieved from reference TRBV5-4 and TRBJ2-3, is ETGVTQSPTHLIKTRGQQVTLRCSSQSGHNTVSWYQQALGQGPQFIFQYYREEENGRGNFPPRFSGLQFPNYSSELNVNALELDDSALYLCASSSPAHTDTQYFGPGTRLTVL.

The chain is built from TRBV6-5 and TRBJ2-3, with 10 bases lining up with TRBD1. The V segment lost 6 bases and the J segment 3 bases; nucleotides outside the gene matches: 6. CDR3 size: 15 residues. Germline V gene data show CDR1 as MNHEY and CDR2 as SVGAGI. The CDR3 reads CASSRRDRGTDTQYF. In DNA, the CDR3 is TGTGCCAGCAGCCGACGGGACAGGGGAACAGATACGCAGTATTTT.

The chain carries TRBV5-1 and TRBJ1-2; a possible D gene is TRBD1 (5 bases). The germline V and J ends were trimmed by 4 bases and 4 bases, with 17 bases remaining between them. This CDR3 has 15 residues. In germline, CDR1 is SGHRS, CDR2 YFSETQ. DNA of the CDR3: TGCGCCAGCAGCCCGGGGGGACTCGGCGGCTATGGCTACACCTTC. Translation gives CASSPGGLGGYGYTF.

In DNA form, the CDR3 reads TGTGCCAGCGGAGGGGCAGGGGGTCGAGAGACCCAGTACTTC. This translates into CASGGAGGRETQYF. The rearrangement links TRBV6-5 to TRBJ2-5, with TRBD1 as a possible D gene (7 bases). V lost 8 bases, J lost 4 bases, and 17 bases lay in between. Germline V gives CDR1 MNHEY, CDR2 SVGAGI. The CDR3 is made up of 14 amino acids.

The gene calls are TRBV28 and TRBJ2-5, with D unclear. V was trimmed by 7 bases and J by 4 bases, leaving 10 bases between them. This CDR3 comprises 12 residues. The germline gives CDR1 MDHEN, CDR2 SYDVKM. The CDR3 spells CASTQRRETQYF. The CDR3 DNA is TGTGCCAGCACCCAGAGGCGAGAGACCCAGTACTTC.

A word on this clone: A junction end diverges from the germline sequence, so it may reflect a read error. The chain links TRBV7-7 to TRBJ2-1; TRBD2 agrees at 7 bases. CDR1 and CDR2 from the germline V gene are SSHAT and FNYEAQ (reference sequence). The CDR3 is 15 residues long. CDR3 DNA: TGTGCTAGCAGCTTAAGCGGGGCCATTTACAATGAGCAGTTCTTC. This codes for CASSLSGAIYNEQFF.

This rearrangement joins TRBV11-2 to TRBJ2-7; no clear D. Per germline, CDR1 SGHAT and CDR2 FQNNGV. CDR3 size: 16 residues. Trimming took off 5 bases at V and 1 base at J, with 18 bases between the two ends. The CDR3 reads CASSPQRGVWSYEQYF. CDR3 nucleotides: TGTGCCAGCAGCCCCCAGCGCGGAGTATGGTCCTACGAGCAGTACTTC.

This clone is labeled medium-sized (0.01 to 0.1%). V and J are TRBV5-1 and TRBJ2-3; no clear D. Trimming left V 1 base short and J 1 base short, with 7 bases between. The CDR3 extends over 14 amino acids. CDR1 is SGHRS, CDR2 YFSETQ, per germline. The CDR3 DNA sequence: TGCGCCAGCAGCTTGTTTGCGGGCACAGATACGCAGTATTTT. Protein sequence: CASSLFAGTDTQYF.

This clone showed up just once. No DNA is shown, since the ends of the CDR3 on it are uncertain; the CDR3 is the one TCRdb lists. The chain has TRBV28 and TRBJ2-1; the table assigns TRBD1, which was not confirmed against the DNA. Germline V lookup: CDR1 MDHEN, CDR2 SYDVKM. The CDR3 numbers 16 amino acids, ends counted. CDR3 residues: CASSLGTGQGYNEQFF.

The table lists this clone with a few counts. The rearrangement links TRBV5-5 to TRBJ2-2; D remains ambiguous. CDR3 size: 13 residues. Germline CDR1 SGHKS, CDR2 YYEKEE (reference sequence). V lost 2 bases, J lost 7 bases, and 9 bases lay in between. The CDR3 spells CASSFSDVGELFF. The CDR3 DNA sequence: TGTGCCAGCAGCTTTTCGGATGTCGGGGAGCTGTTTTTT. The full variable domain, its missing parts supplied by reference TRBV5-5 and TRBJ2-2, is DAGVTQSPTHLIKTRGQQVTLRCSPISGHKSVSWYQQVLGQGPQFIFQYYEKEERGRGNFPDRFSARQFPNYSSELNVNALLLGDSALYLCASSFSDVGELFFGEGSRLTVL.

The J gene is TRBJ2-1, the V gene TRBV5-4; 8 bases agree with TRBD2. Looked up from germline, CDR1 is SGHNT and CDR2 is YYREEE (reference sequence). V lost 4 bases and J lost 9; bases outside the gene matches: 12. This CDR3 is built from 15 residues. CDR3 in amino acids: CASSTLTSGGLEQFF. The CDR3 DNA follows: TGTGCCAGCAGCACGCTAACTAGCGGTGGCCTTGAGCAGTTCTTC.

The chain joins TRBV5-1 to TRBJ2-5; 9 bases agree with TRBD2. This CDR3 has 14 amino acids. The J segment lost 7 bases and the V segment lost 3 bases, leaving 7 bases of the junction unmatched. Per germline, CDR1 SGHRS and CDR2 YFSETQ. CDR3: CASSSRTSAGTQYF. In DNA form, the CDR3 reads TGCGCCAGCAGCTCTCGGACTAGCGCGGGGACCCAGTACTTC. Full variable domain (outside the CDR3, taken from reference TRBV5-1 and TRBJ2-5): KAGVTQTPRYLIKTRGQQVTLSCSPISGHRSVSWYQQTPGQGLQFLFEYFSETQRNKGNFPGRFSGRQFSNSRSEMNVSTLELGDSALYLCASSSRTSAGTQYFGPGTRLLVL.

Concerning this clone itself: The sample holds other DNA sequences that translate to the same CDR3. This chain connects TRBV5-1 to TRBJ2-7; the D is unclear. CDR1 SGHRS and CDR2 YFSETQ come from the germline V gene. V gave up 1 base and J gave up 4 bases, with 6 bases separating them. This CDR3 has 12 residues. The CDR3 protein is CASSLSGYEQYF. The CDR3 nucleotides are TGCGCCAGCAGCTTGTCTGGGTACGAGCAGTACTTC. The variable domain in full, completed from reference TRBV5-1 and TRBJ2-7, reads KAGVTQTPRYLIKTRGQQVTLSCSPISGHRSVSWYQQTPGQGLQFLFEYFSETQRNKGNFPGRFSGRQFSNSRSEMNVSTLELGDSALYLCASSLSGYEQYFGPGTRLTVT.

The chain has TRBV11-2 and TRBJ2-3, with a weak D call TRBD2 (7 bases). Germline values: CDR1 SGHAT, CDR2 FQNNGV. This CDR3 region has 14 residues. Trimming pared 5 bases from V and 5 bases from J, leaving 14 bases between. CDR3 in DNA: TGTGCCAGCAGCCGACACAGGGAGGGAGATACGCAGTATTTT. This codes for CASSRHREGDTQYF.

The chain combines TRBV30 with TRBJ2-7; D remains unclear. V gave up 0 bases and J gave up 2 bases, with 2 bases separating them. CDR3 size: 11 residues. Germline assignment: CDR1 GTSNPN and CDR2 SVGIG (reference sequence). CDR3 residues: CAWSVAYEQYF. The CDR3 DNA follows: TGTGCCTGGAGTGTTGCCTACGAGCAGTACTTC. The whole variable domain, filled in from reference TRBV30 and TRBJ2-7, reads SQTIHQWPATLVQPVGSPLSLECTVEGTSNPNLYWYRQAAGRGLQLLFYSVGIGQISSEVPQNLSASRPQDRQFILSSKKLLLSDSGFYLCAWSVAYEQYFGPGTRLTVT.

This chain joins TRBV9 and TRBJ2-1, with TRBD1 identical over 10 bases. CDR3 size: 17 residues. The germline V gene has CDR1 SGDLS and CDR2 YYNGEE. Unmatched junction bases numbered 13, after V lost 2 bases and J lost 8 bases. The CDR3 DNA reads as TGTGCCAGCAGCGTTTCCCCACTGGGACAGGGGTCGGATGAGCAGTTCTTC. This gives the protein CASSVSPLGQGSDEQFF.

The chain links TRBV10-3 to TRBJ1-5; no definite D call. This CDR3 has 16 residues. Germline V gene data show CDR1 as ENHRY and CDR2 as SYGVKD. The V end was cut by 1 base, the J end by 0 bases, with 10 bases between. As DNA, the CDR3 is TGTGCCATCAGTGAGTTCCAAAGGAGTAGCAATCAGCCCCAGCATTTT. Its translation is CAISEFQRSSNQPQHF.

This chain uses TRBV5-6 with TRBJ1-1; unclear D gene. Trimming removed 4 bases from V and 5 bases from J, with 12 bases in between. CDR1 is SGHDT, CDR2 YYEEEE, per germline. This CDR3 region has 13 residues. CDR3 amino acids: CASSESAQTEAFF. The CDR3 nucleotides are TGTGCCAGCAGCGAATCGGCCCAGACTGAAGCTTTCTTT.

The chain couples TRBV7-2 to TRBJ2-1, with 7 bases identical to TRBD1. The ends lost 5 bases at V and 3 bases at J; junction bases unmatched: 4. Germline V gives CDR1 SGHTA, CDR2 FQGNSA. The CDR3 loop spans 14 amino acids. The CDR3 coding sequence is TGTGCCAGCAGCGCAAGGGGGCTCTACAATGAGCAGTTCTTC. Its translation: CASSARGLYNEQFF.

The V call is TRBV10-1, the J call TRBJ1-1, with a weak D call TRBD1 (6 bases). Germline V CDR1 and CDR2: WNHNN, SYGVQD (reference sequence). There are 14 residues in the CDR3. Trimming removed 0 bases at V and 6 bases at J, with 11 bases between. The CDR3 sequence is CASSESPGVAEAFF. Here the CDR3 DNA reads TGCGCCAGCAGTGAGTCTCCAGGGGTCGCTGAAGCTTTCTTT.

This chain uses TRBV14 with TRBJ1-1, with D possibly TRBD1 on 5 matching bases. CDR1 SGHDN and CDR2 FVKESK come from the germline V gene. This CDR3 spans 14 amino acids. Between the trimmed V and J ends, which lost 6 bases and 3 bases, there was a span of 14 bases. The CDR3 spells CASSPWLGDTEAFF. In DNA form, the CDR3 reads TGTGCCAGCAGTCCTTGGTTAGGGGACACTGAAGCTTTCTTT.

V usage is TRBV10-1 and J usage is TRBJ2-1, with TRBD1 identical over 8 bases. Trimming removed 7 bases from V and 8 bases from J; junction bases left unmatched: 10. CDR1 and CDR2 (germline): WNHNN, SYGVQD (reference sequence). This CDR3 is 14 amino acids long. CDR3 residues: CASTSIDRGHEQFF. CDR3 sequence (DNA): TGCGCCAGCACTTCGATTGACAGGGGCCATGAGCAGTTCTTC.

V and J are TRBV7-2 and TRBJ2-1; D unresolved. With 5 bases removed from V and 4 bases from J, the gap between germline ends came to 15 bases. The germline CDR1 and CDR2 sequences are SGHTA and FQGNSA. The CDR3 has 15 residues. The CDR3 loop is CASSPWAVGYNEQFF. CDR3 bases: TGTGCCAGCAGCCCGTGGGCGGTCGGGTACAATGAGCAGTTCTTC.

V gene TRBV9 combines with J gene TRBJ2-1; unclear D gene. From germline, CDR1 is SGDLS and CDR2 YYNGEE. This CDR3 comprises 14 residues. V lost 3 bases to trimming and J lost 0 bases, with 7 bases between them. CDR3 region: CASSGRRSYNEQFF. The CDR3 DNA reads TGTGCCAGCAGCGGACGGCGCTCCTACAATGAGCAGTTCTTC.